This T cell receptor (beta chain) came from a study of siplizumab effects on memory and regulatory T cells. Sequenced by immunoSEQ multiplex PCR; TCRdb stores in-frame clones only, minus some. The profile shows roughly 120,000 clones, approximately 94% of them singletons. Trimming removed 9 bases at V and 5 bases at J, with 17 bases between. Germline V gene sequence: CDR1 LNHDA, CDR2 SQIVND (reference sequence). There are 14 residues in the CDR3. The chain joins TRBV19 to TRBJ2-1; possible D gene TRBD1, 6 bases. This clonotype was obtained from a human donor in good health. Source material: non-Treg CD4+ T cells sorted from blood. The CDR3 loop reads CASQDRFRDNEQFF. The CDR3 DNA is TGTGCCAGCCAAGACAGGTTCCGGGACAATGAGCAGTTCTTC.